Listed below are T cell receptor beta chains from one sample, sequenced in a study of blood T cells in healthy people across ages. TCRdb passed the 5' RACE reads through MiXCR, listing each CDR3 protein once. The table includes approximately 900,000 distinct CDR3 sequences, roughly 48% detected once. The sample was blood. These receptors were taken from a man aged 25 to 40 in good health. Both conserved end residues are part of each CDR3. A D gene is named only where the DNA matches it firmly. The size field is filled for only some rows; it gives once, few, many or a size class.

TGTGCCAGCAGCCAAGAGAGCGCTAGCGGGGGGGTTGCCGTTGTCAATGAGCAGTTCTTC | CASSQESASGGVAVVNEQFF | TRBD2 | TRBV4-2 | . | TRBJ2-1
TGTGCCAGCATTATGCAGGGGGCGAGTACCGGGGAGCTGTTTTTT | CASIMQGASTGELFF | TRBD1 | TRBV12-3/TRBV12-4 | few | TRBJ2-2
TGCGCCAGCAGCCAAGAGGACTCATACTCCTACAATGAGCAGTTCTTC | CASSQEDSYSYNEQFF | . | TRBV4-1 | once | TRBJ2-1
TGCGCCAGCAGCTTGGCCTGGGGACAGGGTGCCGGGGAGCTGTTTTTT | CASSLAWGQGAGELFF | TRBD1 | TRBV5-1 | . | TRBJ2-2
TGTGCCAGCAGAGCGTCAGGGTACGAGCAGTACTTC | CASRASGYEQYF | . | TRBV2 | . | TRBJ2-7
TGCGCCAGCAGCTTGGCCGGTCAGGGGAGGATTAACACTGAAGCTTTCTTT | CASSLAGQGRINTEAFF | . | TRBV5-1 | . | TRBJ1-1
TGTGCCAGCAGCAAAAGCTCCGGGGCAGATACGCAGTATTTT | CASSKSSGADTQYF | . | TRBV11-1 | few | TRBJ2-3
TGTGCCAGCAGCACGACTGGACAGGGGAAAGGGAGTAAGACCCAGTACTTC | CASSTTGQGKGSKTQYF | TRBD1 | TRBV7-2 | many | TRBJ2-5
TGTGCCAGCAGTGCTCCCGGGACAGCACAAGAGACCCAGTACTTC | CASSAPGTAQETQYF | TRBD1 | TRBV6-2/TRBV6-3 | . | TRBJ2-5
TGTGCCAGCTCATCAGGGTGGGGAGGTGTTGAAGCTTTCTTT | CASSSGWGGVEAFF | . | TRBV18 | . | TRBJ1-1
TGTGCCAGCAGCGTAGCTCCAGCGGGGGTTAATGAGCAGTTCTTC | CASSVAPAGVNEQFF | TRBD2 | TRBV9 | . | TRBJ2-1
TGTGCCAGCAGCCCCCGCAATAGCGGGGGGCGGAGGGATACGCAGTATTTT | CASSPRNSGGRRDTQYF | TRBD2 | TRBV7-6 | . | TRBJ2-3
TGTGCCATCAGTGGCACTAGCGGTCTCGGTACGCGGTATTTT | CAISGTSGLGTRYF | TRBD2 | TRBV10-3 | . | TRBJ2-3
TGTGCCAGCAGCCCTCTCGGTTCGGGACTAGCGGGGGGGGTATACAATGAGCAGTACTTC | CASSPLGSGLAGGVYNEQYF | TRBD2 | TRBV28 | . | TRBJ2-7
TGCGCCAGCAGCCCGACGGGGACAGGGGTTTTCAGGGAAAATGAAAAACTGTTTTTT | CASSPTGTGVFRENEKLFF | TRBD1 | TRBV4-1 | . | TRBJ1-4
TGCAGTGCTCTAGGGATCTCCTACGAGCAGTACTTC | CSALGISYEQYF | . | TRBV20-1 | . | TRBJ2-7
TGCAGTGCTACCCCTAGCGGGAGGCCCCATGAGCAGTTCTTC | CSATPSGRPHEQFF | TRBD2 | TRBV20-1 | once | TRBJ2-1
TGTGCCAGCAGCTTCGGACTAGCGGGGGCCCATGAGCAGTTCTTC | CASSFGLAGAHEQFF | TRBD2 | TRBV7-3 | . | TRBJ2-1
TGCAGTGCTGGGACAGGGACAAATAATTCACCCCTCCACTTT | CSAGTGTNNSPLHF | TRBD1 | TRBV20-1 | few | TRBJ1-6
TGTGCCAGCAGCCTCGGCCCCGAATTTGTTCAGTTCTTC | CASSLGPEFVQFF | . | TRBV12-3/TRBV12-4 | . | TRBJ2-1
TGTGCCTGGAGTGATGACAGGGGGTACAATGAGCAGTTCTTC | CAWSDDRGYNEQFF | TRBD1 | TRBV30 | few | TRBJ2-1
TGTGCCAGCAGCTTAGGGGCCAAAGGAGAGACCCAGTACTTC | CASSLGAKGETQYF | . | TRBV7-2 | . | TRBJ2-5
TGCGCCAGCAGCCCTAGCGGGATGATCTACAATGAGCAGTTCTTC | CASSPSGMIYNEQFF | TRBD2 | TRBV4-1 | . | TRBJ2-1
TGCGCCAGCAGCTTCATATCTGCGGATGCTACCTACGAGCAGTACTTC | CASSFISADATYEQYF | . | TRBV5-1 | few | TRBJ2-7
TGTGCCAGCAGAGATCGGGGGGGATGGACAGAGACCCAGTACTTC | CASRDRGGWTETQYF | TRBD2 | TRBV5-4 | . | TRBJ2-5
TGTGCCAGCCATACGACGGGGGGCCTTTACAATGAGCAGTTCTTC | CASHTTGGLYNEQFF | . | TRBV6-2/TRBV6-3 | few | TRBJ2-1
TGTGCCAGCAGCATTCCAACCCCACTAGCCGCGGAGACCCAGTACTTC | CASSIPTPLAAETQYF | . | TRBV21-1 | . | TRBJ2-5
TGCGCCAGCAGCTTGGGAGGACAGCCGATGGATCAGCCCCAGCATTTT | CASSLGGQPMDQPQHF | . | TRBV5-1 | few | TRBJ1-5
TGCAGCGTTGCGCACAATGAGCAGTTCTTC | CSVAHNEQFF | . | TRBV29-1 | many | TRBJ2-1
TGCAGCGTTACAGGGGGCGCGAGCCTGGGTGGCTACACCTTC | CSVTGGASLGGYTF | TRBD1 | TRBV29-1 | few | TRBJ1-2
TGTGCCAGCAGCCGACAGAGCACAGATACGCAGTATTTT | CASSRQSTDTQYF | . | TRBV4-2 | few | TRBJ2-3
TGTGCCAACACTTCCCGCGGGGGGGCAACCGGGGAGCTGTTTTTT | CANTSRGGATGELFF | TRBD2 | TRBV9 | . | TRBJ2-2
TGTGCCAGCAGTTTTAGACCGGGGGAGCAGTACTTC | CASSFRPGEQYF | . | TRBV12-3/TRBV12-4 | . | TRBJ2-7
TGCGCCAGCAGCCAAGGAATGGTTGACACTGAAGCTTTCTTT | CASSQGMVDTEAFF | . | TRBV4-1 | . | TRBJ1-1
TGCGCCAGCAGCTTTTTGAGGGATAGAGACACTGAAGCTTTCTTT | CASSFLRDRDTEAFF | . | TRBV5-1 | . | TRBJ1-1
TGTGCCAGCAGCCTATCCCCTTATGGGGAGCAGTTCTTC | CASSLSPYGEQFF | . | TRBV14 | . | TRBJ2-1
TGTGCCAGCAGCGCGACCGGCGGTCGGGGGAACACTGAAGCTTTCTTT | CASSATGGRGNTEAFF | . | TRBV9 | . | TRBJ1-1
TGTGCCAGCAGCACCCGGGTTGGAAGCTTTAGCTCCTACAATGAGCAGTTCTTC | CASSTRVGSFSSYNEQFF | . | TRBV7-2 | . | TRBJ2-1
TGTGCCAGCAGGGGACAGGGACTTATATCAAACTATGGCTACACCTTC | CASRGQGLISNYGYTF | TRBD1 | TRBV6-5 | . | TRBJ1-2
TGTGCCAGCCGAGGCACTAGGGGGTACAATGAGCAGTTCTTC | CASRGTRGYNEQFF | . | TRBV2 | few | TRBJ2-1
TGCAGTGCTAGCCAAGGGGGGACTTCGACCTACGAGCAGTACTTC | CSASQGGTSTYEQYF | . | TRBV20-1 | few | TRBJ2-7
TGTGCCAGCAGCCAAGATCTGACCATGGGTCAGCCCCAGCATTTT | CASSQDLTMGQPQHF | . | TRBV4-2 | . | TRBJ1-5
TGTGCCAGCAGGACGGGACTAGCGGGGAACTACGAGCAGTACTTC | CASRTGLAGNYEQYF | TRBD2 | TRBV12-3/TRBV12-4 | few | TRBJ2-7
TGTGCCAGCAGTTACTCTGACAGCGGACCCTACGAGCAGTACTTC | CASSYSDSGPYEQYF | . | TRBV6-5 | once | TRBJ2-7
TGTGCCAGCAGCGCCAGACAGGGGTTAAGCACAGATACGCAGTATTTT | CASSARQGLSTDTQYF | TRBD1 | TRBV13 | . | TRBJ2-3
TGTGCCAGCAGTCCGACAGGGGCCCGAGGCTACACCTTC | CASSPTGARGYTF | TRBD1 | TRBV12-3/TRBV12-4 | . | TRBJ1-2
TGTGCCAGCAGCTTGACACCACTCGGCACTGAAGCTTTCTTT | CASSLTPLGTEAFF | . | TRBV7-6 | . | TRBJ1-1
TGTGCCAGCAGCTTAGTCGCAGGGCAGGGGTCCTACGAGCAGTACTTC | CASSLVAGQGSYEQYF | . | TRBV7-9 | . | TRBJ2-7
TGTGCCAGCAGCCAACCAGGGGACTATAATTCACCCCTCCACTTT | CASSQPGDYNSPLHF | . | TRBV4-2 | . | TRBJ1-6
TGTGCCAGCAGCGTGGGCCCCGCTAGTGGCTACACCTTC | CASSVGPASGYTF | . | TRBV7-9 | . | TRBJ1-2
TGTGCCAGCAGCACTGGACAGGCGGGGGGCACTGAAGCTTTCTTT | CASSTGQAGGTEAFF | TRBD1 | TRBV5-6 | once | TRBJ1-1
TGCGCCAGCAGCTCGGCTCCGGTCGGGACTAGCGGGGGGGTTGAGCAGTTCTTC | CASSSAPVGTSGGVEQFF | TRBD2 | TRBV5-1 | . | TRBJ2-1
TGTGCCAGCAGCCAAGGTGACGCGTCCCCCTCCGAGCAGTACTTC | CASSQGDASPSEQYF | . | TRBV4-2 | . | TRBJ2-7
TGCGCCAGCAGCCAAAGTTCCTTAGAGACCCAGTACTTC | CASSQSSLETQYF | . | TRBV4-1 | . | TRBJ2-5